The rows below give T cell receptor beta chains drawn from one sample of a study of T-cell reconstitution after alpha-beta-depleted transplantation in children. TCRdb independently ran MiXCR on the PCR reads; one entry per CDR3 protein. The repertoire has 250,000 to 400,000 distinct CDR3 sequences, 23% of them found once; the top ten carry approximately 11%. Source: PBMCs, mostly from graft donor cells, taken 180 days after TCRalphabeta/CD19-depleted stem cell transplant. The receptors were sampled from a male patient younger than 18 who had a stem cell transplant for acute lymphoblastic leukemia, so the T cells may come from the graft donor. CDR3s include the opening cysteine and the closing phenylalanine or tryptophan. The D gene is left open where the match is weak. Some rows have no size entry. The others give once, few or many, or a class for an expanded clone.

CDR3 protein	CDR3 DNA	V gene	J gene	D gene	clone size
CASSAPGLAVYSGANVLTF	TGCGCCAGCAGCGCGCCGGGACTAGCTGTATACTCTGGGGCCAACGTCCTGACTTTC	TRBV5-1	TRBJ2-6	TRBD2	.
CASSRDTPQAQYF	TGCGCCAGCAGCCGGGACACTCCTCAGGCCCAGTACTTC	TRBV10-1	TRBJ2-5	.	.
CASSLRRFDGAFQPQHF	TGTGCCAGCAGCTTAAGGAGATTCGACGGGGCTTTTCAGCCCCAGCATTTT	TRBV7-8	TRBJ1-5	.	few
CSAVHSGKRVGELFF	TGCAGTGCAGTCCATAGCGGGAAAAGGGTCGGGGAGCTGTTTTTT	TRBV20-1	TRBJ2-2	TRBD2	.
CASSLGVVGTLNQPQHF	TGTGCCAGCAGCTTGGGAGTAGTTGGCACCCTCAATCAGCCCCAGCATTTT	TRBV12-3/TRBV12-4	TRBJ1-5	.	.
CSASKVLAKNIQYF	TGCAGTGCTAGTAAGGTCCTAGCCAAAAACATTCAGTACTTC	TRBV20-1	TRBJ2-4	.	.
CACSLARPQETQYF	TGTGCCTGCAGCTTAGCGCGACCACAAGAGACCCAGTACTTC	TRBV7-2	TRBJ2-5	.	.
CASSQEGDSSSYEQYF	TGCGCCAGCAGCCAAGAGGGAGATTCGAGCTCCTACGAGCAGTACTTC	TRBV4-1	TRBJ2-7	.	.
CASSLEWREGGTDTQYF	TGTGCCAGCAGCTTAGAGTGGCGGGAGGGCGGAACAGATACGCAGTATTTT	TRBV11-2	TRBJ2-3	TRBD2	.
CASSGRGPYYYEQYF	TGTGCCAGCAGTGGACGGGGACCCTATTACTACGAGCAGTACTTC	TRBV2	TRBJ2-7	.	few
CASSLWKGVHEQYF	TGCGCCAGCAGCTTATGGAAAGGGGTCCACGAGCAGTACTTC	TRBV5-1	TRBJ2-7	.	.
CSARGQVSGNTIYF	TGCAGTGCTAGGGGACAGGTCTCTGGAAACACCATATATTTT	TRBV20-1	TRBJ1-3	TRBD1	few
CSARGVGGDNF	TGCAGTGCTAGAGGCGTTGGGGGGGACAACTTC	TRBV20-1	TRBJ2-7	.	.
CSVQGTSGMTDTQYF	TGCAGCGTTCAGGGGACTAGCGGGATGACAGATACGCAGTATTTT	TRBV29-1	TRBJ2-3	TRBD2	few
CASSQDSSGDYEQYF	TGTGCCAGCAGCCAAGATAGTAGCGGAGACTACGAGCAGTACTTC	TRBV4-2	TRBJ2-7	.	few
CASSSWTSGRTSYEQYF	TGTGCCAGCAGCTCCTGGACTAGCGGGAGGACTTCCTACGAGCAGTACTTC	TRBV11-1	TRBJ2-7	TRBD2	few
CASSENLGRGGF	TGTGCCAGCAGTGAAAACTTGGGCAGGGGAGGATTC	TRBV6-1	TRBJ2-7	.	.
CSARGQRAGVYNEQFF	TGCAGTGCTAGAGGTCAACGAGCGGGAGTTTACAATGAGCAGTTCTTC	TRBV20-1	TRBJ2-1	TRBD2	few
CASSLPGTGDTGELFF	TGTGCCAGCAGTCTCCCCGGGACAGGGGACACCGGGGAGCTGTTTTTT	TRBV27	TRBJ2-2	TRBD1	.
CASSQTRGYGYTF	TGTGCCAGCAGCCAAACCCGGGGTTATGGCTACACCTTC	TRBV3-1	TRBJ1-2	.	few
CASSVAAKPRETQYF	TGTGCCAGCAGCGTAGCAGCGAAACCAAGAGAAACCCAGTACTTC	TRBV9	TRBJ2-5	.	few
CASSFWTRPDEQYF	TGTGCCAGCAGTTTCTGGACAAGGCCTGACGAGCAGTACTTC	TRBV12-3/TRBV12-4	TRBJ2-7	.	.
CASSLRGGYGLETQYF	TGCGCCAGCAGCTTGAGGGGAGGCTATGGATTGGAGACCCAGTACTTC	TRBV5-1	TRBJ2-5	.	many
CSAREVLRGVGKNIQYF	TGCAGTGCTAGAGAAGTTTTGAGGGGAGTTGGCAAAAACATTCAGTACTTC	TRBV20-1	TRBJ2-4	.	once
CSARKGYTGELFF	TGCAGTGCTAGGAAGGGCTACACCGGGGAGCTGTTTTTT	TRBV20-1	TRBJ2-2	.	.
CATSRGRGTDTQYF	TGTGCCACCAGCAGAGGTAGGGGCACAGATACGCAGTATTTT	TRBV15	TRBJ2-3	.	.
CASSLTGVPSNYGYTF	TGCGCCAGCAGCTTGACGGGGGTCCCTTCCAACTATGGCTACACCTTC	TRBV5-1	TRBJ1-2	.	few
CASTRRNTEAFF	TGTGCCAGCACCCGACGGAACACTGAAGCTTTCTTT	TRBV7-9	TRBJ1-1	.	.
CSARDIAILGHKPPDSLYGYTF	TGCAGTGCTAGAGATATTGCCATTTTGGGGCATAAACCCCCGGACAGCCTCTATGGCTACACCTTC	TRBV20-1	TRBJ1-2	.	.
CSVTGWEGTGELFF	TGCAGCGTGACAGGCTGGGAGGGCACCGGGGAGCTGTTTTTT	TRBV29-1	TRBJ2-2	.	.
CASRRQELDRDRGHANTGELFF	TGCGCCAGCAGACGCCAAGAACTAGACCGGGACAGGGGGCACGCTAACACCGGGGAGCTGTTTTTT	TRBV5-1	TRBJ2-2	TRBD1	.
CASSPRGKREGRSRDEQYF	TGCGCCAGCAGCCCAAGGGGAAAGCGGGAGGGCCGATCAAGGGACGAGCAGTACTTC	TRBV4-1	TRBJ2-7	TRBD2	many
CASSQDLEAGVTYEQYF	TGCGCCAGCAGCCAAGATCTTGAAGCGGGGGTAACCTACGAGCAGTACTTC	TRBV4-1	TRBJ2-7	TRBD2	.
CASSVAVAGYEQFF	TGTGCCAGCAGCGTAGCAGTAGCGGGATATGAGCAGTTCTTC	TRBV9	TRBJ2-1	TRBD2	.
CAISEVGTYEQYF	TGTGCCATCAGTGAGGTCGGGACCTACGAGCAGTACTTC	TRBV10-3	TRBJ2-7	.	.
CASSYNKVDTDTQYF	TGTGCCAGCAGTTACAATAAAGTCGACACAGATACGCAGTATTTT	TRBV6-5	TRBJ2-3	.	many
CASSAAGTTFYPLHF	TGTGCCAGCAGTGCCGCCGGGACTACATTTTACCCCCTCCACTTT	TRBV25-1	TRBJ1-6	.	few
CSAREPGAGANVLTF	TGCAGTGCTAGAGAGCCAGGGGCCGGGGCCAACGTCCTGACTTTC	TRBV20-1	TRBJ2-6	.	few
CASSLIAGSTDTQYF	TGCGCCAGCAGCCTAATAGCGGGGTCCACAGATACGCAGTATTTT	TRBV5-1	TRBJ2-3	TRBD2	.
CASSFDSRAKNIQYF	TGTGCCAGCAGCTTTGACAGTCGAGCCAAAAACATTCAGTACTTC	TRBV11-2	TRBJ2-4	.	.
CASSSIPGQNNEQFF	TGTGCCAGCAGCTCCATTCCGGGACAGAACAATGAGCAGTTCTTC	TRBV7-3	TRBJ2-1	TRBD1	.
CASRFRDNSYEQYF	TGTGCCAGCAGATTCCGGGACAACTCCTACGAGCAGTACTTC	TRBV2	TRBJ2-7	.	.
CASSIDRSTDTQYF	TGTGCCAGCAGCATAGACAGAAGCACAGATACGCAGTATTTT	TRBV7-2	TRBJ2-3	.	.
CSVAGTSGSRGYNEQFF	TGCAGCGTAGCCGGGACTAGCGGGAGTAGAGGGTACAATGAGCAGTTCTTC	TRBV29-1	TRBJ2-1	TRBD2	few
CASSLAWAGSYNEQFF	TGTGCCAGCAGCTTAGCGTGGGCGGGGTCCTACAATGAGCAGTTCTTC	TRBV7-2	TRBJ2-1	.	.
CASSRDRGSYNEQFF	TGCGCCAGCAGCAGGGACAGGGGCTCCTACAATGAGCAGTTCTTC	TRBV5-1	TRBJ2-1	TRBD1	many
CASSTFTGHYEQYF	TGTGCCAGCAGTACTTTCACTGGCCACTACGAGCAGTACTTC	TRBV3-1	TRBJ2-7	.	.
CASRRSGGFSYEQYF	TGCGCCAGCAGAAGGTCAGGGGGTTTCTCCTACGAGCAGTACTTC	TRBV5-1	TRBJ2-7	TRBD1	few
CASKPTGTTNYGYTF	TGTGCCAGCAAACCCACTGGGACAACTAACTATGGCTACACCTTC	TRBV7-9	TRBJ1-2	.	.
CASSQDFGQPTFYGYTF	TGCGCCAGCAGCCAAGATTTCGGACAGCCAACGTTCTATGGCTACACCTTC	TRBV4-1	TRBJ1-2	.	.
CASSLDPGGYTF	TGTGCCAGCAGCTTAGATCCAGGCGGCTACACCTTC	TRBV11-2	TRBJ1-2	.	.
CASSLPSGLFSTDTQYF	TGTGCCAGCAGCTTACCGAGCGGGCTATTCAGCACAGATACGCAGTATTTT	TRBV7-8	TRBJ2-3	.	.
CASSSGVISTDTQYF	TGTGCCAGCAGCTCTGGGGTGATTAGCACAGATACGCAGTATTTT	TRBV7-3	TRBJ2-3	.	.